This entry lists 8 T cell receptor beta chains sequenced from one sample in a study of blood T cell repertoires in COVID-19. Generated by immunoSEQ multiplex PCR, the TCRdb table keeps only in-frame clones and is missing some. Of hundreds of thousands of clones listed, nearly 90% were seen once; the top ten hold 11%. The sample comprised peripheral blood. All receptors come from a woman aged 30 to 39 with COVID-19, enrolled during active disease.

The chain combines TRBV5-1 with TRBJ1-4; 9 positions agree with TRBD1. Trimming took 0 bases from V and 7 from J; bases not matched to a gene: 7. This CDR3 has 16 residues. Germline V gene data show CDR1 as SGHRS and CDR2 as YFSETQ. The CDR3 DNA reads TGCGCCAGCAGCTTGGCAGTGGGGACAGGGTCTGAAAAACTGTTTTTT. It translates to CASSLAVGTGSEKLFF.

The CDR3: CASQIRGAGELFF. CDR3 coding DNA: TGTGCCAGCCAAATCAGGGGCGCCGGGGAGCTGTTTTTT. The rearrangement joins TRBV28 to TRBJ2-2, with a tentative D call TRBD1 (6 bases). V was pared by 8 bases and J by 6 bases, with 13 bases between. The CDR3 spans 13 residues. Germline CDR1 reads MDHEN; CDR2 reads SYDVKM.

This chain uses TRBV11-2 with TRBJ1-1, with D unresolved. This CDR3 is 16 amino acids long. The germline V and J ends were trimmed by 0 bases and 2 bases, with 13 bases remaining between them. Germline loops: CDR1 SGHAT, CDR2 FQNNGV. CDR3 bases: TGTGCCAGCAGCTTAGATCGGATAGGAGCCAACACTGAAGCTTTCTTT. Residues: CASSLDRIGANTEAFF.

The chain employs TRBV14 and TRBJ2-2; possible D gene TRBD2, 6 bases. The CDR3 extends over 16 amino acids. Trimming left V 5 bases short and J 4 bases short, with 17 bases between. Germline CDR1 SGHDN, CDR2 FVKESK. The CDR3 nucleotides are TGTGCCAGCAGCAGATGGACGGGGGTGTCCACCGGGGAGCTGTTTTTT. Amino acids: CASSRWTGVSTGELFF.

The chain carries TRBV3-1 (or the pseudogene TRBV3-2) and TRBJ1-5; 9 nucleotides agree with TRBD1. The germline gives CDR1 LGHDT, CDR2 YNNKEL (reference sequence). V gave up 1 base and J gave up 7 bases; unmatched junction bases: 2. The CDR3 covers 14 residues. CDR3 DNA: TGTGCCAGCAGCCAAGGGACAGGGGACCAGCCCCAGCATTTT. Translating gives CASSQGTGDQPQHF.

The gene calls are TRBV28 and TRBJ2-7; 9 bases line up with TRBD1. Unmatched junction bases numbered 2, after V lost 5 bases and J lost 6 bases. Per germline, CDR1 MDHEN and CDR2 SYDVKM. The length of the CDR3 is 12 residues. The CDR3 sequence is CASSQGQGEQYF. CDR3 in DNA: TGTGCCAGCAGTCAGGGACAGGGCGAGCAGTACTTC.

The chain joins TRBV10-3 to TRBJ1-5, with TRBD1 identical over 8 bases. Germline CDR1 and CDR2: ENHRY and SYGVKD. The V segment lost 3 bases and the J segment 6 bases; nucleotides outside the gene matches: 4. The CDR3 is 14 amino acids. In nucleotides, the CDR3 is TGTGCCATCAGTGACAGGGGGCAGGGTCAGCCCCAGCATTTT. Amino acid sequence: CAISDRGQGQPQHF.

This chain links TRBV9 with TRBJ2-2, with 8 nucleotides matching TRBD2. Per germline, CDR1 SGDLS and CDR2 YYNGEE. The CDR3 consists of 13 residues. The junction had 6 bases not matched to a gene; V was cut back by 9 bases and J by 5 bases. The CDR3 DNA sequence: TGTGCCACGGGGGGGCCCCTGACCGGGGAGCTGTTTTTT. It translates to CATGGPLTGELFF.